The sequence of this T cell receptor beta chain was determined in a study of cytomegalovirus exposure and HLA in healthy donors. Overall study context: An analysis done earlier identified approximately 120 million unique TCR beta sequences from roughly 190 million T cells.

Findings of the study overall: Within the data, a cluster of highly shared sequence variants was likely a sequencing artifact.

In the PCR, 60 Vbeta and 13 Jbeta primers were used. TCRdb keeps only in-frame clones here, not all; method: immunoSEQ multiplex PCR. The repertoire consists of some 150,000 clones, with around three quarters occurring once and the leading ten covering around 4.1%. Per germline, CDR1 SGHNT and CDR2 YYREEE (reference sequence). The CDR3 runs to 15 residues. Trimming at V came to 4 bases and at J to 3 bases, leaving 9 bases not matched to a gene. Comment on this clone: The target antigen is unknown.

The sequence came from a woman aged 40 to 50 in good health and CMV-seronegative. The sequenced sample consisted of PBMCs. The chain joins TRBV5-4 to TRBJ2-7, with 8 bases that match TRBD2. The CDR3 here is CASSPGGAGNYEQYF. The CDR3 bases are TGTGCCAGCAGCCCCGGGGGGGCCGGGAACTACGAGCAGTACTTC.